This T cell receptor beta chain was captured by sequencing in a study of T cells in Graves' hyperthyroidism and ophthalmopathy. This clonotype was observed a handful of times. V dropped 9 bases and J dropped 2 bases, with 14 bases sitting between them. The CDR3 sequence is 13 residues long. CDR1 LNHDA and CDR2 SQIVND come from the germline V gene (reference sequence). From RNA transcripts, TCR beta CDR3 regions were amplified. During a first-round RT-PCR of the TCR CDR3, the HTBI primer set was used. TCRdb re-called the multiplex PCR reads through MiXCR, storing one row per CDR3 protein. The data hold 30,000 to 40,000 distinct CDR3 sequences, with approximately 52% observed a single time.

This TCR was sampled from a middle-aged man with Graves' ophthalmopathy. The sequenced material came from blood. This chain joins TRBV19 and TRBJ2-7, with D possibly matching TRBD2 (6 bases). This CDR3 is CASEGGATYEQYF. CDR3 DNA sequence: TGTGCCAGCGAAGGCGGGGCTACCTACGAGCAGTACTTC.